Listed below are T cell receptor beta chains from one sample, sequenced in a study of control samples from healthy donors and cancer patients. Assay: immunoSEQ multiplex PCR; the TCRdb copy retains only in-frame clones and omits some. Counted here are around 250,000 clones, approximately 80% occurring once; the ten biggest clones make up about 14%. Sequencing was carried out using PBMCs. Source of these receptors: a woman between 55 and 75 years old with lung cancer. Both conserved end residues are part of each CDR3. Fields, in order: V gene, clone size, D gene, J gene, CDR3 DNA, CDR3 protein. D genes are given only for firm matches. Clone size, where shown, is once, few, many, or a class for clones that have expanded.

>TRBV27|once|.|TRBJ1-2
TGTGCCAGCAGTCCAGCAGGGCGCGCTGGCTACACCTTC
CASSPAGRAGYTF
>TRBV14|.|.|TRBJ1-1
TGTGCCAGCAGCCGCCAACCCTTCAACACTGAAGCTTTCTTT
CASSRQPFNTEAFF
>TRBV7-2|.|.|TRBJ1-1
TGTGCCAGCAGCGATAGACGGACGGGGGGTTATGTGGCTGAAGCTTTCTTT
CASSDRRTGGYVAEAFF
>TRBV6-6|.|.|TRBJ1-2
TGTGCCAGCAGTAAAGGGGATATGGTCTATGGCTACACCTTC
CASSKGDMVYGYTF
>TRBV6-5|.|.|TRBJ2-1
TGTGCCAGCAGTTACTCCTCCGTTTACAATGAGCAGTTCTTC
CASSYSSVYNEQFF
>TRBV6-5|.|.|TRBJ1-1
TGTGCCAGCAGAGGACCGTTGACCACTGAAGCTTTCTTT
CASRGPLTTEAFF
>TRBV2|.|.|TRBJ2-2
TGTGCCAGCAGGAAGAGGACGCCGCCCCAAGTAGGGGAGCTGTTTTTT
CASRKRTPPQVGELFF
>TRBV5-1|.|.|TRBJ2-6
TGCGCCAGCAGCTTGGCGTCTGGGTTCCACGTCCTGACTTTC
CASSLASGFHVLTF
>TRBV6-1|once|.|TRBJ1-1
TGTGCCAGCAGTGAAGACAGAATGAACACTGAAGCTTTCTTT
CASSEDRMNTEAFF
>TRBV19|.|.|TRBJ2-6
TGTGCCAGTTCTTCTCCTCAGAGACCTGGGGCCAACGTCCTGACTTTC
CASSSPQRPGANVLTF
>TRBV1|.|.|TRBJ2-3
TGCACCAGCAGCCAAAGGGTCCCGAGCACAGATACGCAGTATTTT
CTSSQRVPSTDTQYF
>TRBV2|once|.|TRBJ2-2
TGTGCCAGCAGCGCTACGACAGGCGCGAACACCGGGGAGCTGTTTTTT
CASSATTGANTGELFF
>TRBV6-4|.|TRBD2|TRBJ2-3
TGTGCCAGCGATGGACTAGCGGGACTTTCGAGTAGAGATACGCAGTATTTT
CASDGLAGLSSRDTQYF
>TRBV5-1|.|.|TRBJ2-5
TGCGCCAGCAGCTTGGGAAGTATGGAGACCCAGTACTTC
CASSLGSMETQYF
>TRBV6-2/TRBV6-3|.|.|TRBJ1-1
TGTGCCAGCAGTTACTCGATAGGGATTCTTGAAGCTTTCTTT
CASSYSIGILEAFF
>TRBV9|.|.|TRBJ1-1
TGTGCCAGCACTGCGGTTAACACTGAAGCTTTCTTT
CASTAVNTEAFF
>TRBV5-1|.|.|TRBJ2-2
TGCGCCAGCAGCTCTAAGGTCTCATCCGACACCGGGGAGCTGTTTTTT
CASSSKVSSDTGELFF
>TRBV6-1|.|.|TRBJ1-5
TGTGCCAGCAGTGAACTCTATGGCCTTGGCAATCAGCCCCAGCATTTT
CASSELYGLGNQPQHF
>TRBV18|.|.|TRBJ2-5
TGTGCCAGCTCACCGCGACGACAGGCAGAGACCCAGTACTTC
CASSPRRQAETQYF
>TRBV4-1|few|.|TRBJ1-2
TGCGCCAGCAGCCCTGAAGGGTTTGGCTACACCTTC
CASSPEGFGYTF
>TRBV5-8|.|.|TRBJ2-3
TGTGCCAGCAGCTTCATGGGGGAGAGAACAGATACGCAGTATTTT
CASSFMGERTDTQYF
>TRBV5-1|.|.|TRBJ2-1
TGCGCCAGCAAATCCAATCTTCAGGGAGGCAATGAGCAGTTCTTC
CASKSNLQGGNEQFF
>TRBV7-8|.|.|TRBJ1-1
TGTGCCAGCAGCTTAGCCTCCGTCGGCAGCAACACTGAAGCTTTCTTT
CASSLASVGSNTEAFF
>TRBV5-1|few|TRBD2|TRBJ2-3
TGCGCCAGCAGCTCCATCGGAGCGGGGGTAACAGATACGCAGTATTTT
CASSSIGAGVTDTQYF
>TRBV2|.|.|TRBJ1-1
TGTGCCAGCAGTCCCGTACACGAGAGTACTGAAGCTTTCTTT
CASSPVHESTEAFF
>TRBV6-5|.|.|TRBJ2-7
TGTGCCAGCAGTCACAGGGCGAGAGGTGGGTACGAGCAGTACTTC
CASSHRARGGYEQYF
>TRBV7-3|.|.|TRBJ1-1
TGTGCCAGCAGCTTAATTGGAGGGAGTATGGACACTGAAGCTTTCTTT
CASSLIGGSMDTEAFF
>TRBV7-9|.|.|TRBJ1-2
TGTGCCAGCAGCTTAGTCCCGGGCCTGATTTCTAAGACCTATGGCTACACCTTC
CASSLVPGLISKTYGYTF
>TRBV9|.|.|TRBJ1-5
TGTGCCAGCAGTGCTTATAGCAATCAGCCCCAGCATTTT
CASSAYSNQPQHF
>TRBV5-1|.|.|TRBJ1-1
TGCGCCAGCAGCCGAACACTGAACACTGAAGCTTTCTTT
CASSRTLNTEAFF
>TRBV5-6|.|.|TRBJ2-3
TGTGCCAGCAAGAGGGGGGCAGGGAGCACAGATACGCAGTATTTT
CASKRGAGSTDTQYF
>TRBV2|few|TRBD2|TRBJ2-1
TGTGCCAGCCTAGCGGGAGGCCCGGGGCAGTTCTTC
CASLAGGPGQFF
>TRBV30|.|.|TRBJ2-7
TGTGCCTGGAGTTCAGGCGACACAACCTACGAGTGGCAGTACTTC
CAWSSGDTTYEWQYF
>TRBV27|.|.|TRBJ2-3
TGTGCCAGCAGTTCTCTTGGACGGAGAGGCACAGATACGCAGTATTTT
CASSSLGRRGTDTQYF
>TRBV10-3|few|TRBD1|TRBJ2-7
TGTGCCATCAGCGATGACAGGGGAAGGGTAGAGCAGTACTTC
CAISDDRGRVEQYF
>TRBV5-5|.|.|TRBJ1-4
TGTGCCAGCAGCCCATACCCGAATGAAAAACTGTTTTTT
CASSPYPNEKLFF
>TRBV7-2|.|TRBD2|TRBJ2-1
TGTGCCAGCAGCTTCAGACGGCTAGCGGGAGTAAATGAGCAGTTCTTC
CASSFRRLAGVNEQFF
>TRBV5-4|once|.|TRBJ1-2
TGTGCCAGCAGCTCCGGTGGGGGCTCGGACTATGGCTACACCTTC
CASSSGGGSDYGYTF
>TRBV15|once|.|TRBJ1-5
TGTGCCACCAGCAGAGATAAGGGCCTGAATCAGCCCCAGCATTTT
CATSRDKGLNQPQHF
>TRBV5-6|.|TRBD2|TRBJ2-3
TGTGCCAGCAGCCGTCGGACTAGCGGGTTCACAGATACGCAGTATTTT
CASSRRTSGFTDTQYF
>TRBV5-1|.|TRBD1|TRBJ1-1
TGCGCCAGCAGCGCGGGACAGGGGTCCCCCATGAACACTGAAGCTTTCTTT
CASSAGQGSPMNTEAFF
>TRBV25-1|once|.|TRBJ1-6
TGTGCCAGCAGTTTCGGGGGCTCACCCCTCCACTTT
CASSFGGSPLHF
>TRBV24-1|.|TRBD1|TRBJ2-3
TGTGCCACCACTTATCCGGGACAGATCACAGATACGCAGTATTTT
CATTYPGQITDTQYF
>TRBV7-9|.|TRBD2|TRBJ2-1
TGTGCCAGCAGCTTAGCGCGTAGTAGCGGGGCCTACAATGAGCAGTTCTTC
CASSLARSSGAYNEQFF
>TRBV10-3|.|.|TRBJ1-3
TGTGCCATCACACAAGGGGATCGCTCTGGAAACACCATATATTTT
CAITQGDRSGNTIYF
>TRBV10-3|.|.|TRBJ2-1
TGTGCCATCAGTGAGAGTAGGACAGACCCACCCCGTGAGCAGTTCTTC
CAISESRTDPPREQFF
>TRBV19|.|TRBD1|TRBJ2-2
TGTGCCAGTAGTACGGGACAGCGCTTCGCCGGGGAGCTGTTTTTT
CASSTGQRFAGELFF
>TRBV27|.|TRBD2|TRBJ2-4
TGTGCCACCCAAGGAGTAGCGGGAGGGGAGAACATTCAGTACTTC
CATQGVAGGENIQYF
>TRBV28|.|TRBD1|TRBJ1-2
TGTGCCAGCAGTTTATTTGGGACAGGGAGGAGAAGTGGCTACACCTTC
CASSLFGTGRRSGYTF
>TRBV27|.|.|TRBJ2-2
TGTGCCAGCAGCCAAGACAGGGAGGCGAACACCGGGGAGCTGTTTTTT
CASSQDREANTGELFF
>TRBV12-3/TRBV12-4|.|.|TRBJ1-1
TGTGCCAGCGACGGGTGGCAGAACACTGAAGCTTTCTTT
CASDGWQNTEAFF
>TRBV29-1|few|TRBD1|TRBJ2-7
TGCAGCGTCTTAGTGACAGGGCGAGGGGAGCAGTACTTC
CSVLVTGRGEQYF
>TRBV30|.|.|TRBJ2-3
TGTGCCTGGGCCCCGGGGGTAGGCACAGATACGCAGTATTTT
CAWAPGVGTDTQYF
>TRBV7-3|.|.|TRBJ2-1
TGTGCCAGCAGCTTAAACCCGGAGAGCTCCTACAATGAGCAGTTCTTC
CASSLNPESSYNEQFF
>TRBV28|.|.|TRBJ2-3
TGTGCCAGCAGTTACAGGGCGGCAGATACGCAGTATTTT
CASSYRAADTQYF